This passage covers 2 T cell receptor beta chains from one sample sequenced in a study of blood T cell repertoires in COVID-19. Sequencing was performed with immunoSEQ multiplex PCR; in TCRdb, only in-frame clones are kept and a portion is missing. The repertoire holds about 140,000 clones, with 75% to 90% as singletons. The material sequenced was peripheral blood. The source is a woman in her forties or fifties with acute or convalescent COVID-19.

V is TRBV10-3 and J is TRBJ2-2; TRBD2 is a possible D gene (6 bases). The CDR3 sequence is 18 residues long. Trimming took off 11 bases at V and 4 bases at J, with 29 bases between the two ends. Germline lookup yields CDR1 ENHRY and CDR2 SYGVKD. The DNA for the CDR3 is TGTGCCGCCGCTCCGAGCGCTAGCGTCCCAACGGGCACCGGGGAGCTGTTTTTT. Protein product: CAAAPSASVPTGTGELFF.

The chain recombines TRBV11-3 with TRBJ1-3, with D uncertain. The V end was cut by 1 base, the J end by 4 bases, with 5 bases between. The CDR3 loop spans 13 amino acids. CDR1 SGHNT and CDR2 YENEEA come from the germline V gene. In DNA form, the CDR3 reads TGTGCCAGCAGCTTAGGCGGCGGAAACACCATATATTTT. Amino acids: CASSLGGGNTIYF.